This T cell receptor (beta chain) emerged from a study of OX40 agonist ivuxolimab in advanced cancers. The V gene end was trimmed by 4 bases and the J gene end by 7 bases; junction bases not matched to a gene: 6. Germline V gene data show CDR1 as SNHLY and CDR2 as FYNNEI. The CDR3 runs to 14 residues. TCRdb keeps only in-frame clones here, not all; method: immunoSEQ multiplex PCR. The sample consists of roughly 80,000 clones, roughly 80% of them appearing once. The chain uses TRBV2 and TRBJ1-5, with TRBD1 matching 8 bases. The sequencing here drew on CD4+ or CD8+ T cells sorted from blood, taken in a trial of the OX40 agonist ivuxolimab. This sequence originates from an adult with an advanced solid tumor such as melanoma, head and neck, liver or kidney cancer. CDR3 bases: TGTGCCAGCAGTGCGGACAGGGCGGACCAGCCCCAGCATTTT. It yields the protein CASSADRADQPQHF.